Below, one T cell receptor beta chain is given with its context. Antigen specificity is unknown. This CDR3 contains 16 residues. Unmatched junction bases numbered 9, after V lost 4 bases and J lost 2 bases. Germline V gene data show CDR1 as MGHRA and CDR2 as YSYEKL. This entry comes from a study of OX40 agonist ivuxolimab in advanced cancers. Assay used: immunoSEQ multiplex PCR; TCRdb lists only in-frame clones, some missing. In the table there are about 75,000 clones, roughly nine tenths of which are singletons. Study-level results: Mean expanded clone counts were higher in CD8+ than CD4+ T cells.

This sequence joins TRBV4-1 and TRBJ2-3; 7 bases line up with TRBD1. This clonotype originated in an adult with an advanced solid tumor such as melanoma, head and neck, liver or kidney cancer. Source: CD4+ or CD8+ T cells sorted from blood, taken in a trial of the OX40 agonist ivuxolimab. CDR3 sequence reads: CASSRSEQGLTDTQYF. The CDR3 region has the DNA TGCGCCAGCAGCCGATCCGAACAGGGGCTCACAGATACGCAGTATTTT.